The clone carrying this T cell receptor (beta chain) has a count of ten or more. Its antigen is undetermined. These data originate in a study of early T cells in non-severe SARS-CoV-2 infection. Study summary: RNA in bulk from unsorted whole blood was sequenced, and chains were unpaired. General observations from the study: The VDJdb matching leaned toward anti-spike CD8 responses and overlooked private and CD4 specificities.

Unique molecular identifiers were attached to individual cDNA molecules. TCRdb used MiXCR to reprocess the 5' RACE reads, holding one entry per CDR3 protein. The sample contains tens of thousands of distinct CDR3 sequences, around an eighth of which appear only once. This CDR3 contains 13 residues. Germline V lookup: CDR1 SGHTS, CDR2 YDEGEE. The V and J ends lost 1 base and 4 bases respectively, with 8 bases between them. This TCR derives from an adult who was a healthcare worker with PCR-confirmed SARS-CoV-2 infection or an uninfected control (not recorded which). The specimen comprised whole blood, sampled at baseline. This chain joins TRBV5-8 and TRBJ2-5; D gene ambiguous. The CDR3 loop reads CASSLKGLETQYF. The CDR3 DNA sequence: TGTGCCAGCAGCTTGAAAGGGCTAGAGACCCAGTACTTC.